These 27 T cell receptor beta chains were sequenced from one sample in a study of shared clonotypes between healthy human individuals. Using immunoSEQ multiplex PCR, the repertoire was profiled, and TCRdb retains in-frame clones only, with some absent. This sample yields approximately 1.4 million clones, of which 98% are seen a single time; roughly 0.45% belongs to the top ten. Sequencing was carried out using naive CD4+ T cells sorted from blood. Noted subset: CD45RA+ positively selected. The origin of the receptors is a man aged 30-40 years in good health.

Details on this clone: Other DNA sequences in the sample encode the same CDR3. The rearrangement links TRBV5-1 to TRBJ2-2; D gene uncertain. V was trimmed by 2 bases and J by 0 bases, leaving 5 bases between them. CDR3 size: 14 residues. Per the germline V gene, CDR1 is SGHRS and CDR2 is YFSETQ. CDR3 nucleotide sequence: TGCGCCAGCAGCTTTGGTTCGAACACCGGGGAGCTGTTTTTT. It specifies CASSFGSNTGELFF.

This clone has only one observation. The chain carries TRBV19 and TRBJ2-7, with 7 positions matching TRBD1. The germline CDR1 and CDR2 sequences are LNHDA and SQIVND (reference sequence). The CDR3 loop spans 14 amino acids. V gave up 8 bases and J gave up 2 bases; unmatched junction bases: 9. CDR3 residues: CASADATGPYEQYF. The CDR3 DNA sequence: TGTGCCAGTGCCGACGCGACAGGGCCCTACGAGCAGTACTTC.

The chain employs TRBV5-1 and TRBJ2-1; D may be TRBD1 or TRBD2 (5 bases each). CDR1 and CDR2 from the germline V gene are SGHRS and YFSETQ. The CDR3 covers 19 residues. Trimming took 6 bases from V and 0 from J, leaving 25 bases between them. CDR3 residues: CASKGSGADLTISYNEQFF. The DNA for the CDR3 is TGCGCCAGCAAGGGGTCTGGAGCGGATTTAACAATCTCCTACAATGAGCAGTTCTTC.

This CDR3 reads CASSLGGLAGREQYF. CDR3 DNA sequence: TGCGCCAGCAGCTTGGGGGGACTAGCGGGAAGGGAGCAGTACTTC. This chain uses TRBV5-1 with TRBJ2-7, with TRBD2 matching over 13 bases. V gave up 0 bases and J gave up 7 bases; unmatched junction bases: 4. CDR3 length equals 15 residues. Germline lookup yields CDR1 SGHRS and CDR2 YFSETQ. Complete variable domain (other parts from reference TRBV5-1 and TRBJ2-7): KAGVTQTPRYLIKTRGQQVTLSCSPISGHRSVSWYQQTPGQGLQFLFEYFSETQRNKGNFPGRFSGRQFSNSRSEMNVSTLELGDSALYLCASSLGGLAGREQYFGPGTRLTVT.

The chain joins TRBV9 to TRBJ2-2; weak D call: TRBD1 (6 bases). Trimming removed 4 bases at V and 0 bases at J, with 16 bases between. Germline V gene data show CDR1 as SGDLS and CDR2 as YYNGEE. The CDR3 is made up of 17 amino acids. The CDR3 is CASSPRRTDSNTGELFF. CDR3 DNA sequence: TGTGCCAGCAGCCCCAGACGGACAGATTCGAACACCGGGGAGCTGTTTTTT.

The chain recombines TRBV11-3 with TRBJ2-1; 7 bases are shared with TRBD2. The CDR3 contains 15 residues. Germline V CDR1 and CDR2: SGHNT, YENEEA. Trimming at V came to 1 base and at J to 4 bases, leaving 4 bases not matched to a gene. Written as DNA, the CDR3 is TGTGCCAGCAGCTTAGGGAGCGGGGAGTACAATGAGCAGTTCTTC. Translated, it gives CASSLGSGEYNEQFF. The full variable domain, with the rest looked up from reference TRBV11-3 and TRBJ2-1, is EAGVVQSPRYKIIEKKQPVAFWCNPISGHNTLYWYLQNLGQGPELLIRYENEEAVDDSQLPKDRFSAERLKGVDSTLKIQPAELGDSAVYLCASSLGSGEYNEQFFGPGTRLTVL.

A single count supports this clone. This sequence joins TRBV15 and TRBJ2-1; 7 bases align to TRBD2. This CDR3 contains 14 residues. The germline CDR1 and CDR2 sequences are LNHNV and YYDKDF (reference sequence). The V and J ends lost 3 bases and 8 bases, in that order; junction bases with no gene match: 7. CDR3 in amino acids: CATSRGGSGYEQFF. The CDR3 bases are TGTGCCACCAGCAGGGGGGGTAGCGGGTATGAGCAGTTCTTC.

The count of this clone is one. V and J are TRBV6-1 and TRBJ1-5; the D is unclear. The CDR3 contains 16 residues. V lost 4 bases and J lost 3, with 16 bases in between. In germline, CDR1 is MNHNS, CDR2 SASEGT. The CDR3 coding sequence is TGTGCCAGCAGTGGTGCCCCGGACGGGTACAATCAGCCCCAGCATTTT. It yields the protein CASSGAPDGYNQPQHF.

The chain employs TRBV2 and TRBJ1-1; D is unresolved. This CDR3 has 12 amino acids. The V and J ends lost 6 bases and 3 bases respectively, with 8 bases between them. Germline assignment: CDR1 SNHLY and CDR2 FYNNEI. This CDR3 reads CASSDADTEAFF. CDR3 DNA sequence: TGTGCCAGCAGCGACGCGGACACTGAAGCTTTCTTT.

The count of this clone is one. Other DNA sequences in this specimen translate into the identical CDR3. The rearrangement joins TRBV5-6 to TRBJ2-7; D call uncertain. The V and J ends lost 4 bases and 1 base respectively, with 3 bases between them. The V gene's germline CDR1 is SGHDT and CDR2 YYEEEE. This CDR3 comprises 11 residues. The CDR3 spells CASSRSYEQYF. The CDR3, as DNA: TGTGCCAGCAGCCGTTCCTACGAGCAGTACTTC.

The chain carries TRBV28 and TRBJ2-1; D ambiguous. In germline, CDR1 is MDHEN, CDR2 SYDVKM. The CDR3 spans 14 residues. Deletions cut 8 bases from V and 0 bases from J, with 11 bases between. CDR3 residues: CASGLVDSYNEQFF. DNA for the CDR3: TGTGCCAGCGGTCTTGTCGACTCCTACAATGAGCAGTTCTTC.

The chain is built from TRBV28 and TRBJ1-1, with D hard to call. Trimming cost V 6 bases and J 0 bases, with 14 bases left between them. This CDR3 region has 15 residues. Germline CDR1 and CDR2: MDHEN and SYDVKM. The CDR3 spells CASSPTDRLNTEAFF. Here the CDR3 DNA reads TGTGCCAGCAGCCCCACGGACCGTTTGAACACTGAAGCTTTCTTT.

The table lists this clone with a count of one. V gene TRBV11-2 combines with J gene TRBJ2-1; 7 bases are shared with TRBD2. V trimming: 7 bases; J trimming: 10 bases; junction bases outside the gene matches: 16. Germline V gene data show CDR1 as SGHAT and CDR2 as FQNNGV. The CDR3 is 15 residues long. The CDR3 protein is CASNPSIAGGEEQFF. The CDR3 DNA sequence: TGTGCCAGCAATCCGAGCATAGCGGGTGGCGAGGAGCAGTTCTTC. The variable domain in full, completed from reference TRBV11-2 and TRBJ2-1, reads EAGVAQSPRYKIIEKRQSVAFWCNPISGHATLYWYQQILGQGPKLLIQFQNNGVVDDSQLPKDRFSAERLKGVDSTLKIQPAKLEDSAVYLCASNPSIAGGEEQFFGPGTRLTVL.

The V and J genes are TRBV2 and TRBJ2-2; 8 bases agree with TRBD1. There are 14 residues in the CDR3. Per germline, CDR1 SNHLY and CDR2 FYNNEI. Trimming at V came to 2 bases and at J to 7 bases, leaving 3 bases not matched to a gene. DNA of the CDR3: TGTGCCAGCAGTGAATACAGGGGGGTCGGGGAGCTGTTTTTT. This encodes CASSEYRGVGELFF.

The chain combines TRBV4-2 with TRBJ1-5; TRBD1 is a possible D gene (5 bases). Germline CDR1 LGHNA, CDR2 YNFKEQ. The V end lost 0 bases, the J end lost 0 bases, and 9 bases lay between the germline ends. CDR3 length: 16 amino acids. As DNA, the CDR3 is TGTGCCAGCAGCCAAGAGTTAGGGACTAGCAATCAGCCCCAGCATTTT. This codes for CASSQELGTSNQPQHF.

Concerning this clone itself: The missing conserved phenylalanine or tryptophan at the end of this CDR3 makes a read error likely. The DNA is omitted, as the CDR3 cannot be located on it reliably, and the CDR3 follows TCRdb's listing. This rearrangement joins TRBV19 to TRBJ2-3; TRBD2 is the table's D call, not checked against the DNA. CDR1 is LNHDA and CDR2 is SQIVND in the germline V gene (reference sequence). The CDR3 has 13 residues if both end residues are counted. The chain's CDR3 is CASSIKGGRSLTL.

The rearrangement uses TRBV14 and TRBJ2-2; D is undetermined. This CDR3 region has 14 residues. CDR1 is SGHDN, CDR2 FVKESK, per germline. V was shortened by 4 bases and J by 5 bases, with 11 bases between the two germline ends. DNA for the CDR3: TGTGCCAGCAGCCTACAGATGGGGACCGGGGAGCTGTTTTTT. As protein: CASSLQMGTGELFF.

The chain has TRBV7-6 and TRBJ2-7, with D perhaps assigned TRBD1 or TRBD2 (5 bases each). The CDR3 totals 17 residues. The germline CDR1 and CDR2 sequences are SGHVS and FNYEAQ. V shed 0 bases and J shed 2 bases, with 17 bases lying between them. The CDR3 DNA sequence: TGTGCCAGCAGCTTAGCACCCCTCAGGGACGCGCCCTACGAGCAGTACTTC. Residues: CASSLAPLRDAPYEQYF.

This chain connects TRBV2 to TRBJ2-1; the match to TRBD2 covers 9 bases. The germline CDR1 and CDR2 sequences are SNHLY and FYNNEI. The CDR3 consists of 12 residues. V lost 7 bases, J lost 13 bases, and 8 bases stayed unmatched. CDR3 nucleotides: TGTGCCAGCACAGGGACTAGCCTTAGACAGTTCTTC. Its protein product is CASTGTSLRQFF.

This clone was seen just once. The chain employs TRBV4-3 and TRBJ2-5; no firm D call. Trimming left V 4 bases short and J 3 bases short, with 9 bases between. The CDR3 has 13 residues. Germline V CDR1 and CDR2: LGHNA, YSLEER. DNA for the CDR3: TGCGCCAGCAGCCCGGACGGAGAAGAGACCCAGTACTTC. Translated, it gives CASSPDGEETQYF.

This rearrangement joins TRBV10-3 to TRBJ1-4; D unclear. The CDR3 loop spans 13 amino acids. V gave up 8 bases and J gave up 6 bases, with 13 bases separating them. Germline assignment: CDR1 ENHRY and CDR2 SYGVKD. CDR3 sequence reads: CAIGQALDEKLFF. The CDR3 region has the DNA TGTGCCATCGGTCAGGCATTAGATGAAAAACTGTTTTTT.

The chain couples TRBV9 to TRBJ1-3; D is uncertain. Trimming pared 2 bases from V and 0 bases from J, leaving 12 bases between. CDR1 and CDR2 (germline): SGDLS, YYNGEE. The CDR3 runs 16 residues. The CDR3 region is CASSVSGIRSGNTIYF. CDR3 nucleotide sequence: TGTGCCAGCAGCGTCTCCGGGATCCGCTCTGGAAACACCATATATTTT. Supplemented by reference TRBV9 and TRBJ1-3, the full variable domain reads DSGVTQTPKHLITATGQRVTLRCSPRSGDLSVYWYQQSLDQGLQFLIQYYNGEERAKGNILERFSAQQFPDLHSELNLSSLELGDSALYFCASSVSGIRSGNTIYFGEGSWLTVV.

This chain uses TRBV4-1 with TRBJ1-2, with TRBD1 matching 8 bases. The CDR3 is 14 residues long. Unmatched junction bases numbered 5, after V lost 3 bases and J lost 5 bases. Germline V lookup: CDR1 MGHRA, CDR2 YSYEKL. For the CDR3, the DNA is TGCGCCAGCAGCCAGGGGACAGGACGTTATGGCTACACCTTC. Translating it yields CASSQGTGRYGYTF.

J is TRBJ2-7 and V is TRBV5-4, with TRBD2 as a possible D gene (6 bases). Trimming pared 5 bases from V and 6 bases from J, leaving 15 bases between. Germline V gene sequence: CDR1 SGHNT, CDR2 YYREEE (reference sequence). This CDR3 comprises 13 residues. The CDR3 coding sequence is TGTGCCAGCAGAAGTCCAGGGACTCGCGAGCAGTACTTC. It specifies CASRSPGTREQYF. Complete variable domain (other parts from reference TRBV5-4 and TRBJ2-7): ETGVTQSPTHLIKTRGQQVTLRCSSQSGHNTVSWYQQALGQGPQFIFQYYREEENGRGNFPPRFSGLQFPNYSSELNVNALELDDSALYLCASRSPGTREQYFGPGTRLTVT.

As for this clone: In the same sample, other DNA sequences code for this CDR3. The J gene is TRBJ1-3, the V gene TRBV18; tentative D call: TRBD1 (5 bases). This CDR3 is built from 15 residues. Between the trimmed V and J ends, which lost 3 bases and 1 base, there was a span of 10 bases. Germline values: CDR1 KGHSH, CDR2 LQKENI. CDR3 residues: CASSPPGTSGNTIYF. CDR3 bases: TGTGCCAGCTCACCCCCCGGGACGTCTGGAAACACCATATATTTT.

This chain joins TRBV28 and TRBJ1-5; D call uncertain. The V and J ends lost 5 bases and 1 base respectively, with 6 bases between them. CDR3 length: 13 amino acids. The V gene's germline CDR1 is MDHEN and CDR2 SYDVKM. The CDR3 is CASSGRSNQPQHF. The CDR3, as DNA: TGTGCCAGCAGTGGTAGAAGCAATCAGCCCCAGCATTTT.

V gene TRBV7-9 combines with J gene TRBJ1-4, with D tentatively TRBD1 (6 bases). V was shortened by 4 bases and J by 5 bases, with 14 bases between the two germline ends. This CDR3 region has 15 residues. Germline CDR1 and CDR2: SEHNR and FQNEAQ (reference sequence). The chain's CDR3 is CASSSHRDLNEKLFF. In DNA form, the CDR3 reads TGTGCCAGCAGCTCTCACAGGGATCTAAATGAAAAACTGTTTTTT.